The 13 T cell receptor beta chains below were found in one sample sequenced in a study of tumor and adjacent non-tumor tissue in lung cancer. Three rounds of nested PCR, following a modified ARM-PCR protocol, produced the TCRbeta library. TCRdb re-called the multiplex PCR reads through MiXCR, storing one row per CDR3 protein. The table includes under 250,000 distinct CDR3 sequences, 60% to 75% detected once. No cell sorting was done before RNA was extracted from the tissue. Sequenced material: lung tumor tissue. Receptors were obtained from a man aged 55 to 70 with non-small cell lung cancer.

About this clonotype itself: A junction end diverges from the germline sequence, so it may reflect a read error. The chain recombines TRBV29-1 with TRBJ2-3, with D tentatively TRBD1 or TRBD2 (6 bases each). There are 14 residues in the CDR3. The germline V gene has CDR1 SQVTM and CDR2 ANQGSEA. For the CDR3, the DNA is TGCAGCGCCGGAGGGGGACGGTCGTCGGATACGCGGTATTTT. Its protein is CSAGGGRSSDTRYF.

Comments on this clonotype: The germline gene is not matched at one end of the junction; a read error may be the cause. The rearrangement links TRBV11-1 to TRBJ1-2; 8 bases map to TRBD1. This CDR3 region has 13 residues. Per germline, CDR1 SGHAT and CDR2 FQDESV (reference sequence). The CDR3 DNA reads as TGTGCCAGCAGCCCGACAGGGGCCTTTGGCTATACCTTC. This translates into CASSPTGAFGYTF.

This clonotype was recorded at least ten times. The chain uses TRBV11-1 and TRBJ2-1; 9 nucleotides agree with TRBD1. Germline CDR1 is SGHAT and CDR2 is FQDESV (reference sequence). This CDR3 is built from 15 residues. With 5 bases clipped from V and 7 bases from J, the junction kept 9 bases outside the gene matches. The CDR3 DNA is TGTGCCAGCAGCGCGGGACAGGGAGCTTGGAATGAGCAGTTCTTC. Amino acids: CASSAGQGAWNEQFF.

This chain uses TRBV5-4 with TRBJ2-7; D remains unclear. CDR3 length: 15 amino acids. Germline V gives CDR1 SGHNT, CDR2 YYREEE (reference sequence). V was trimmed by 2 bases and J by 4 bases, leaving 16 bases between them. The CDR3 bases are TGTGCCAGCAGCTTAAGACGGACGGAAATGTACGAGCAGTACTTC. Translated: CASSLRRTEMYEQYF.

Points on this clonotype: This likely comes from a read error, as the CDR3 has no conserved phenylalanine or tryptophan at its end. It is unclear where the CDR3 begins or ends on the DNA, so no DNA is shown, and the CDR3 is as TCRdb lists it. This chain joins TRBV11-3 and TRBJ2-7. Germline V gene sequence: CDR1 SGHNT, CDR2 YENEEA. A total of 13 residues make up the CDR3, ends included. This CDR3 reads CASRYGQTYEQHI.

This chain links TRBV11-2 with TRBJ2-7; 10 bases map to TRBD2. The CDR3 length is 17 residues. Trimming cost V 7 bases and J 3 bases; bases outside gene matches: 15. The germline V gene encodes CDR1 SGHAT and CDR2 FQNNGV. The CDR3 sequence is CASTSVGLARWDYEQYF. The DNA of the CDR3 is TGTGCCAGCACCTCCGTGGGACTAGCGAGGTGGGACTACGAGCAGTACTTC.

V gene TRBV29-1 combines with J gene TRBJ2-5; 7 nucleotides match TRBD2. There are 15 residues in the CDR3. Germline-derived CDR1 and CDR2 are SQVTM and ANQGSEA. With V trimmed by 5 bases and J by 6 bases, 15 bases remained unmatched. The CDR3 coding sequence is TGCAGCGTTCTCTCCCCGGGAGGTGTGTCTAAGACCCAGTACTTC. Protein sequence: CSVLSPGGVSKTQYF.

This clonotype was detected once. The chain recombines TRBV5-6 with TRBJ1-4, with unresolved D. Germline CDR1 is SGHDT and CDR2 is YYEEEE. V lost 1 base and J 7 bases, leaving 8 bases between the germline ends. The CDR3 contains 13 residues. This chain's CDR3 is CASSLPTGEKLFF. CDR3 DNA: TGTGCCAGCAGCTTGCCTACTGGTGAAAAACTGTTTTTT.

Details on this clonotype: An end of the junction does not agree with germline; a read error may underlie this. V is TRBV20-1 and J is TRBJ2-2; D is possibly TRBD2 (5 bases). The V gene's germline CDR1 is DFQATT and CDR2 SNEGSKA (reference sequence). The CDR3 totals 13 residues. The CDR3 sequence is CTASDYNTGELLF. For the CDR3, the DNA is TGCACTGCTTCTGACTACAACACCGGGGAGCTGTTATTT.

The rearrangement links TRBV11-2 to TRBJ1-6, with D possibly TRBD1 on 6 matching bases. The CDR3 sequence is 12 residues long. Trimming removed 3 bases at V and 9 bases at J, with 6 bases between. Germline CDR1 and CDR2: SGHAT and FQNNGV. The DNA of the CDR3 is TGTGCCAGCAGCTTGACAGGTTCACCCCTCCACTTT. Translation gives CASSLTGSPLHF.

On this clonotype: Because the CDR3 is missing its conserved closing phenylalanine or tryptophan, this is likely a read error. This chain links TRBV7-9 with TRBJ1-2, with no clear D. Trimming stripped 3 bases from V and 4 bases from J, with 9 bases between. In germline, CDR1 is SEHNR, CDR2 FQNEAQ (reference sequence). The CDR3 covers 13 residues. In DNA form, the CDR3 reads TGTGCCAGCAGCTTTGGACCCCGCTATGGCTACACCATC. This encodes CASSFGPRYGYTI.

This clonotype was seen at least ten times. The chain joins TRBV12-3 or TRBV12-4 to TRBJ2-3; 10 positions match TRBD1. Unmatched junction bases numbered 2, after V lost 1 base and J lost 4 bases. The CDR3 has 15 residues. CDR3 sequence: CASSLGGQGADTQYF. In DNA form, the CDR3 reads TGTGCCAGCAGTTTAGGTGGACAGGGGGCAGATACGCAGTATTTT.

The chain links TRBV4-2 to TRBJ2-7, with D tentatively TRBD1 (7 bases). From germline, CDR1 is LGHNA and CDR2 YNFKEQ. The length of the CDR3 is 14 residues. Trimming shortened V by 5 bases and J by 10 bases, and 21 bases separated the two germline ends. The CDR3 DNA follows: TGTGCCAGCAGCTCGGGAGACAGGGAGGACAAACAGTACTTC. The encoded protein is CASSSGDREDKQYF.